The rows below give T cell receptor beta chains drawn from one sample of a study of beta chain features in type 1 diabetes. The data were produced by immunoSEQ multiplex PCR, yet TCRdb's version contains in-frame clones alone and is incomplete. The sample records hundreds of thousands of clones, around a sixth being singletons. The material sequenced was naive CD4+ T cells from blood. These receptors were obtained from a man younger than 30 in good health. The CDR3 runs from the conserved cysteine through the conserved F or W. Fields, in order: D gene, V gene, clone size, J gene, CDR3 DNA, CDR3 protein. The D gene is left open where the match is weak. The size entry is marked missing in some rows and otherwise reads once, few, many or a size class.

D: NA; V: TRBV6-1; size: NA; J: TRBJ1-2; DNA: TGTGCCAGCAGCCCCCAGACCTTCGGGGGCTACACCTTC; CDR3: CASSPQTFGGYTF
D: NA; V: TRBV28; size: NA; J: TRBJ1-1; DNA: TGTGCCAGCAGTACAAAGGGGACCGCTTTCTTT; CDR3: CASSTKGTAFF
D: NA; V: TRBV5-1; size: few; J: TRBJ2-7; DNA: TGCGCCAGCAGACCCGACCAAGCCTACGAGCAGTACTTC; CDR3: CASRPDQAYEQYF
D: TRBD1; V: TRBV29-1; size: NA; J: TRBJ1-1; DNA: TGCAGCGTCGCCTCGGACAGGGGAACTGAAGCTTTCTTT; CDR3: CSVASDRGTEAFF
D: NA; V: TRBV9; size: NA; J: TRBJ2-5; DNA: TGTGCCAGCAGCGTAGCTACCTCGAGGGGCCAAGAGACCCAGTACTTC; CDR3: CASSVATSRGQETQYF
D: NA; V: TRBV5-6; size: NA; J: TRBJ2-7; DNA: TGTGCCAGCAGCTTCCTCAGAAGTCCCTCCTACGAGCAGTACTTC; CDR3: CASSFLRSPSYEQYF
D: TRBD2; V: TRBV19; size: few; J: TRBJ2-7; DNA: TGTGCCAGTAGTATGGGACTAGCGATCTACGAGCAGTACTTC; CDR3: CASSMGLAIYEQYF
D: NA; V: TRBV14; size: NA; J: TRBJ1-6; DNA: TGTGCCAGCAATTTCCAGGGAAATTCACCCCTCCACTTT; CDR3: CASNFQGNSPLHF
D: NA; V: TRBV20-1; size: few; J: TRBJ1-2; DNA: TGCAGTGCTAGAGATGGCGCTGGCTACACCTTC; CDR3: CSARDGAGYTF
D: TRBD1; V: TRBV4-2; size: NA; J: TRBJ2-5; DNA: TGTGCCAGCAGCCAAGGCTTAACAGGGGGCGTAGAGACCCAGTACTTC; CDR3: CASSQGLTGGVETQYF
D: TRBD1; V: TRBV7-9; size: NA; J: TRBJ1-2; DNA: TGTGCCAGCAGCTACAGGACAGGGGGCGACTATGGCTACACCTTC; CDR3: CASSYRTGGDYGYTF
D: NA; V: TRBV4-3; size: few; J: TRBJ2-1; DNA: TGCGCCAGCAGCCTGGGACCGTTGTGGAGGGGCCATGAGCAGTTCTTC; CDR3: CASSLGPLWRGHEQFF
D: NA; V: TRBV6-5; size: NA; J: TRBJ2-7; DNA: TGTGCCAGCGGTCGGCCAGAGGTTTTATACGAGCAGTACTTC; CDR3: CASGRPEVLYEQYF
D: NA; V: TRBV11-2; size: few; J: TRBJ1-6; DNA: TGTGCCAGCAGCACCAGGGTTGGAGATTCACCCCTCCACTTT; CDR3: CASSTRVGDSPLHF
D: NA; V: TRBV19; size: few; J: TRBJ2-3; DNA: TGTGCCAGTAGTCATCCGGATACGCAGTATTTT; CDR3: CASSHPDTQYF
D: TRBD1; V: TRBV28; size: NA; J: TRBJ2-5; DNA: TGTGCCAGCAGGGACAGGGGCCAAGAGACCCAGTACTTC; CDR3: CASRDRGQETQYF
D: NA; V: TRBV9; size: few; J: TRBJ1-3; DNA: TGTGCCAGCGCCTCCTCCTCTGGAAACACCATATATTTT; CDR3: CASASSSGNTIYF
D: NA; V: TRBV4-1; size: few; J: TRBJ1-3; DNA: TGCGCCAGCAGCACCCGACTGGGAAGCGGAAACACCATATATTTT; CDR3: CASSTRLGSGNTIYF
D: TRBD1; V: TRBV7-8; size: NA; J: TRBJ2-7; DNA: TGTGCCAGCAGCTTACTCCTTGGACAGGGGGGACACGAGCAGTACTTC; CDR3: CASSLLLGQGGHEQYF
D: NA; V: TRBV6-5; size: few; J: TRBJ2-7; DNA: TGTGCCACCCGACAGACGCTCTCCTACGAGCAGTACTTC; CDR3: CATRQTLSYEQYF
D: NA; V: TRBV9; size: few; J: TRBJ2-3; DNA: TGTGCCAGCAGCGTAGGCCCCCAGTTTTTGGATACGCAGTATTTT; CDR3: CASSVGPQFLDTQYF
D: NA; V: TRBV7-9; size: few; J: TRBJ1-4; DNA: TGTGCCAGCAGCACACCGCGTGGAAAACTGTTTTTT; CDR3: CASSTPRGKLFF
D: NA; V: TRBV9; size: NA; J: TRBJ2-3; DNA: TGTGCCAGCAGCGTCTCGGTTGGTACAAGAGCCACAGATACGCAGTATTTT; CDR3: CASSVSVGTRATDTQYF
D: NA; V: TRBV6-6; size: few; J: TRBJ2-3; DNA: TGTGCCAGCAGTTACGAGTTAGGCACAGATACGCAGTATTTT; CDR3: CASSYELGTDTQYF
D: TRBD1; V: TRBV23-1; size: few; J: TRBJ1-2; DNA: TGCGCCAGCAGCCAAGACAGGGACAGGGGGTCCTATGGCTACACCTTC; CDR3: CASSQDRDRGSYGYTF
D: NA; V: TRBV9; size: NA; J: TRBJ2-7; DNA: TGTGCCAGCAGCGCCTCTCCCCTCATGGAGCAGTACTTC; CDR3: CASSASPLMEQYF
D: NA; V: TRBV25-1; size: few; J: TRBJ2-4; DNA: TGTGCCAGTGTCTCGCCCGGGGTCAAAAACATTCAGTACTTC; CDR3: CASVSPGVKNIQYF
D: TRBD1; V: TRBV6-5; size: NA; J: TRBJ1-6; DNA: TGTGCCAGCAGTCGACGGGACAGGTCATCACCCCTCCACTTT; CDR3: CASSRRDRSSPLHF
D: TRBD1; V: TRBV5-1; size: NA; J: TRBJ2-5; DNA: TGCGCCAGCAGCCTGGGACAGGGGGTCTTGGTAGAGACCCAGTACTTC; CDR3: CASSLGQGVLVETQYF
D: NA; V: TRBV5-4; size: NA; J: TRBJ1-4; DNA: TGTGCCAGCAGCTTATCCGGGACTCCGAATGAAAAACTGTTTTTT; CDR3: CASSLSGTPNEKLFF
D: TRBD2; V: TRBV7-3; size: NA; J: TRBJ2-3; DNA: TGTGCCAGCAGCTTAGAGCGGGGGGGCACAGATACGCAGTATTTT; CDR3: CASSLERGGTDTQYF
D: NA; V: TRBV18; size: few; J: TRBJ2-7; DNA: TGTGCCAGCTCACCACAAACGGAGGGTTACGAGCAGTACTTC; CDR3: CASSPQTEGYEQYF
D: TRBD2; V: TRBV29-1; size: few; J: TRBJ2-7; DNA: TGCAGCCATTATTTGAGCGGGAGCGGCAACGAGCAGTACTTC; CDR3: CSHYLSGSGNEQYF
D: NA; V: TRBV4-1; size: NA; J: TRBJ2-1; DNA: TGCGCCAGCAGCCGAAAGGCTGCCCAGGTAATAACCAATGAGCAGTTCTTC; CDR3: CASSRKAAQVITNEQFF
D: TRBD1; V: TRBV19; size: NA; J: TRBJ2-7; DNA: TGTGCCAGTATGCCCCGGTGGGGACAGACCCTCTACGAGCAGTACTTC; CDR3: CASMPRWGQTLYEQYF
D: TRBD1; V: TRBV7-9; size: NA; J: TRBJ2-4; DNA: TGTGCCAGCAGCACCAAACCCTCGACAGGGGGTTCAAAAAACATTCAGTACTTC; CDR3: CASSTKPSTGGSKNIQYF
D: TRBD2; V: TRBV9; size: NA; J: TRBJ2-5; DNA: TGTGCCAGCAGCGTAGGGAGACTAGCGGGAGGGCAAGAGACCCAGTACTTC; CDR3: CASSVGRLAGGQETQYF
D: NA; V: TRBV18; size: NA; J: TRBJ2-5; DNA: TGTGCCAGCTCACCTACCTTACAAGAGACCCAGTACTTC; CDR3: CASSPTLQETQYF
D: TRBD1; V: TRBV6-5; size: few; J: TRBJ1-5; DNA: TGTGCCAGCAGATCCGACAGGGTAAGCAATCAGCCCCAGCATTTT; CDR3: CASRSDRVSNQPQHF
D: NA; V: TRBV6-5; size: few; J: TRBJ1-4; DNA: TGTGCCAGCAGTTACTCCCCCCGGACAGTTGAAAAACTGTTTTTT; CDR3: CASSYSPRTVEKLFF
D: NA; V: TRBV25-1; size: few; J: TRBJ1-4; DNA: TGTGCCAGCAGTGAATCGGGCAAGGCTCTCTCTAATGAAAAACTGTTTTTT; CDR3: CASSESGKALSNEKLFF
D: NA; V: TRBV19; size: few; J: TRBJ1-1; DNA: TGTGCCAGTGGCAGGGGAACCAACACTGAAGCTTTCTTT; CDR3: CASGRGTNTEAFF
D: NA; V: TRBV5-1; size: NA; J: TRBJ1-2; DNA: TGCGCCAGCAGCCCGGAGGGAAACTATGGCTACACCTTC; CDR3: CASSPEGNYGYTF
D: TRBD1; V: TRBV30; size: NA; J: TRBJ2-2; DNA: TGTGCCTGGAGTTGGGGACAGGGAATCACCGGGGAGCTGTTTTTT; CDR3: CAWSWGQGITGELFF
D: NA; V: TRBV28; size: NA; J: TRBJ1-6; DNA: TGTGCCAGCAGTTTAAAAGGCGTCGGGAGCTCCTATAATTCACCCCTCCACTTT; CDR3: CASSLKGVGSSYNSPLHF
D: TRBD1; V: TRBV5-4; size: NA; J: TRBJ2-3; DNA: TGTGCCAGCAGCCGGGACAGAAACACAGATACGCAGTATTTT; CDR3: CASSRDRNTDTQYF
D: TRBD2; V: TRBV7-3; size: NA; J: TRBJ2-1; DNA: TGTGCCAGCAGCTATACTAGCGGGAGGGCTCACAATGAGCAGTTCTTC; CDR3: CASSYTSGRAHNEQFF
D: NA; V: TRBV9; size: few; J: TRBJ2-7; DNA: TGTGCCAGCAGCGTAGAGCCTAGGTCCTACGAGCAGTACTTC; CDR3: CASSVEPRSYEQYF
D: TRBD1; V: TRBV7-9; size: few; J: TRBJ2-3; DNA: TGTGCCAGCAGCCTCCGGGACAGGGGTCGGACAGATACGCAGTATTTT; CDR3: CASSLRDRGRTDTQYF
D: TRBD2; V: TRBV4-2; size: few; J: TRBJ2-1; DNA: TGTGCCAGCAGCCAAGACCAGGGACTAGGGTACAATGAGCAGTTCTTC; CDR3: CASSQDQGLGYNEQFF
D: TRBD2; V: TRBV14; size: many; J: TRBJ2-1; DNA: TGTGCCAGCAGTTCAATTAGCGGGGTCCGCAATGAGCAGTTCTTC; CDR3: CASSSISGVRNEQFF
D: TRBD2; V: TRBV10-3; size: many; J: TRBJ2-1; DNA: TGTGCCATCAGCGGAATAGCGGGAGAATACTACAATGAGCAGTTCTTC; CDR3: CAISGIAGEYYNEQFF
D: NA; V: TRBV9; size: NA; J: TRBJ2-6; DNA: TGTGCCAGCAGCGTATTCCCGGCCCAGAGACAGAGCTCTGGGGCCAACGTCCTGACTTTC; CDR3: CASSVFPAQRQSSGANVLTF